The entry below describes one T cell receptor beta chain. The record originates from a study of T cell responses to AZD1222 COVID-19 vaccine. Sequencing used immunoSEQ multiplex PCR; TCRdb keeps in-frame clones, though not all of them. The sample includes roughly 120,000 clones, roughly 90% seen only once; the top ten take 2.8%. Germline V gene sequence: CDR1 GTSNPN, CDR2 SVGIG (reference sequence). The CDR3 consists of 14 residues. Trimming shortened V by 0 bases and J by 5 bases, and 11 bases separated the two germline ends. The chain is built from TRBV30 and TRBJ2-1, with D maybe TRBD2 (6 bases). This TCR was sampled from an adult in good health. The specimen was peripheral blood, collected on day 0 of AZD1222 vaccination. The CDR3, as DNA: TGTGCCTGGAGTGTGGCGGGATGGGACAATGAGCAGTTCTTC. Translated, it gives CAWSVAGWDNEQFF.